This T cell receptor beta chain was identified during a study of early T cells in non-severe SARS-CoV-2 infection. General study findings and limits: Missing private and CD4 specificities, VDJdb matching favored anti-spike CD8 responses.

Germline lookup yields CDR1 SQVTM and CDR2 ANQGSEA. The trim removed 4 bases at V and 2 bases at J, leaving 3 bases unmatched. The CDR3 extends over 16 amino acids. This clonotype was observed a few times. Antigen: not known. Each CDR3 protein gets one entry after TCRdb re-called the 5' RACE reads with MiXCR. The data contain 25,000 to 30,000 distinct CDR3 sequences, 9% to 10% of them singletons. The chain uses TRBV29-1 and TRBJ2-1, with 15 bases fitting TRBD2. This clonotype originated in an adult who was a healthcare worker with PCR-confirmed SARS-CoV-2 infection or an uninfected control (not recorded which). Sample: whole blood. CDR3 coding DNA: TGCAGCGTTGGAGGACTAGCGGGGGGGCCCTACAATGAGCAGTTCTTC. Translating gives CSVGGLAGGPYNEQFF.